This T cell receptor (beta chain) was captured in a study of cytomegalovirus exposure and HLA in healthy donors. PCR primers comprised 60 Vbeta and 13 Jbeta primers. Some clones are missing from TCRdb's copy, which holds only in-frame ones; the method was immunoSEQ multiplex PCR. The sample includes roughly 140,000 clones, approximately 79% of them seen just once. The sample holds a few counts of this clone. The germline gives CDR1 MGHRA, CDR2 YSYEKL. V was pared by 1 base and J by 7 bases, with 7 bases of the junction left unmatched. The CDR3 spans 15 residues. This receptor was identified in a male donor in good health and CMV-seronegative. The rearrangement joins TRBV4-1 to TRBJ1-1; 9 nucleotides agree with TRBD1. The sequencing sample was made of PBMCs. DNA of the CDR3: TGCGCCAGCAGCCAAGGGGACAGGGAGTCGAGTGAAGCTTTCTTT. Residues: CASSQGDRESSEAFF.